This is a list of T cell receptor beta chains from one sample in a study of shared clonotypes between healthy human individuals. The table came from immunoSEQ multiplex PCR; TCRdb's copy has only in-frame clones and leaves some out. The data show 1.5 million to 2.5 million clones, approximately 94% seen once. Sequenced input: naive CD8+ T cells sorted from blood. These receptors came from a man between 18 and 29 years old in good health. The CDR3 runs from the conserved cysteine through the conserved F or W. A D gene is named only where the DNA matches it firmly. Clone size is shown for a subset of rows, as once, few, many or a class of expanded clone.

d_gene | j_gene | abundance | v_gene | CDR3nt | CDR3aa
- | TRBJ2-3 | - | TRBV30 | TGTGCCTGGAGTAAACAAGGGGATACGCAGTATTTT | CAWSKQGDTQYF
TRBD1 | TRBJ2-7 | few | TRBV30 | TGTGCCTGGAGTGTACAGGGGAACGAGCAGTACTTC | CAWSVQGNEQYF
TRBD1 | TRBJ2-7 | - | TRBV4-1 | TGCGCCAGCAGCCAAACTCTGACAGGGGTGGGGTACGAGCAGTACTTC | CASSQTLTGVGYEQYF
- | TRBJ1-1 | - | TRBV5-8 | TGTGCCAGCAGCTTGGCCAGCGGCGCTGAAGCTTTCTTT | CASSLASGAEAFF
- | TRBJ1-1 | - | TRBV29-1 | TGCAGCGTTGAAAGGGAAGACACGGACACTGAAGCTTTCTTT | CSVEREDTDTEAFF
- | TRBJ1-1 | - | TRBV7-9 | TGTGCCAGCAGCTTCCTGTTCACTGAAGCTTTCTTT | CASSFLFTEAFF
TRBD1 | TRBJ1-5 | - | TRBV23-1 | TGCGCCAGCAGTCAATCGACAGGGGGCGTCAACCTTAGCAATCAGCCCCAGCATTTT | CASSQSTGGVNLSNQPQHF
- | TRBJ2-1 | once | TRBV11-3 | TGTGCCAGCAGCTTAAGCCCGAGCTCCTACAATGAGCAGTTCTTC | CASSLSPSSYNEQFF
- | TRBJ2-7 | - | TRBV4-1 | TGCGCCAGCAGCCAAGATCAGGGCCTGGGAGAGCAGTACTTC | CASSQDQGLGEQYF
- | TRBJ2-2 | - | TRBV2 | TGTGCCAGCAGTGAGGGGACCCTGGGTAAATCGAACACCGGGGAGCTGTTTTTT | CASSEGTLGKSNTGELFF
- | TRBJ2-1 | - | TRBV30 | TGTGCCTGGAGTGTGGGTCCCAGCTCCTACAATGAGCAGTTCTTC | CAWSVGPSSYNEQFF
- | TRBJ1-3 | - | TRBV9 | TGTGCCAGCAGCGTAGCCAGCTTCGAGCCCCCGGCTGGAAACACCATATATTTT | CASSVASFEPPAGNTIYF
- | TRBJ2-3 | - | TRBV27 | TGTGCCAGCAGTTTACCAGGGGGCACAGATACGCAGTATTTT | CASSLPGGTDTQYF
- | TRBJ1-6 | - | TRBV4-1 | TGCGCCAGCAGCCAACCACAGGGCCGCGGTTCACCCCTCCACTTT | CASSQPQGRGSPLHF
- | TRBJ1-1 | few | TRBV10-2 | TGCGCCAGCAGTTCCGGGATTGTCGCCACTGAAGCTTTCTTT | CASSSGIVATEAFF
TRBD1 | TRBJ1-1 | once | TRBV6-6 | TGTGCCAGCAGACCGGGACAGGCAGGTCCTGAAGCTTTCTTT | CASRPGQAGPEAFF
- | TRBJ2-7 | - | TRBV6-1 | TGTGCCAGCAGGGCCGGGACCTTCTACGAGCAGTACTTC | CASRAGTFYEQYF
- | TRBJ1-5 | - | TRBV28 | TGTGCCAGCAGTTTAGAAATTGGGAATCAGCCCCAGCATTTT | CASSLEIGNQPQHF
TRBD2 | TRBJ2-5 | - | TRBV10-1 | TGCGCCAGCAGTGATTCGAGCGGGGGCCAAGAGACCCAGTACTTC | CASSDSSGGQETQYF
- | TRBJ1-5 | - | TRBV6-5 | TGTGCCAGCAGTTCGGTGGGGGCAGGGTGGGGTGAGGGCCAGCATTTT | CASSSVGAGWGEGQHF
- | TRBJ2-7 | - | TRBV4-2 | TGTGCCAGCAGCCAGGAGGGACAGAGCTCCTACGAGCAGTACTTC | CASSQEGQSSYEQYF
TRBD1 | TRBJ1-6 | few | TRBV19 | TGTGCCAGTAGTCCTACAGGGGGGAATTCACCCCTCCACTTT | CASSPTGGNSPLHF
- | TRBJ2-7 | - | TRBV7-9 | TGTGCCAGCAGCTCCTACTTGGCCTACGAGCAGTACTTC | CASSSYLAYEQYF
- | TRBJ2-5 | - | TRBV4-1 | TGCGCCAGCAGCCAAGTTCCAGGGTCCGGCGAGACCCAGTACTTC | CASSQVPGSGETQYF
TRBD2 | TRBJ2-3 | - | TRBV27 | TGTGCCAGCAGTTTATTAGCGGGGGGCCACACAGATACGCAGTATTTT | CASSLLAGGHTDTQYF
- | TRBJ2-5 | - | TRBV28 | TGTGCCAGCAGGCTCCTAGCGAGGGAGACCCAGTACTTC | CASRLLARETQYF
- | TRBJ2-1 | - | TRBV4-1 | TGCGCCAGCAGCCAAGCAGATGAGCAGTTCTTC | CASSQADEQFF
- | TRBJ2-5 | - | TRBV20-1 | TGCAGTGCTAGAGAGGTGGAGACCCAGTACTTC | CSAREVETQYF
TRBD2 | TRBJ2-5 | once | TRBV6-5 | TGTGCCAGCAGTTACTCGTGGGGAGGGGAGGCCCAGTACTTC | CASSYSWGGEAQYF
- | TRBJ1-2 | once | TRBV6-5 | TGTGCCAGCAGTTACTCGGAGGGGCACGGCTACACCTTC | CASSYSEGHGYTF
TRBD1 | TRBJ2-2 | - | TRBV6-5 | TGTGCCAGCAGCCCGACAGGGAATGGCGGGGAGCTGTTTTTT | CASSPTGNGGELFF
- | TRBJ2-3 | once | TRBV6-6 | TGTGCCAGCAGGAGGGTCTACACAGATACGCAGTATTTT | CASRRVYTDTQYF
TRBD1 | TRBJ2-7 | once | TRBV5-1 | TGCGCCAGCAGCTTCCCGGGACAGAACTACGAGCAGTACTTC | CASSFPGQNYEQYF
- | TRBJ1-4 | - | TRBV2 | TGTGCCAGCAGTGAAGAAGCTCTGAGTGCAACTAATGAAAAACTGTTTTTT | CASSEEALSATNEKLFF
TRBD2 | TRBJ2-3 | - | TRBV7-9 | TGTGCCAGCAGCTTTATTTCTAGCGGGGGAGATACGCAGTATTTT | CASSFISSGGDTQYF
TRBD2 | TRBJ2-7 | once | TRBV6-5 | TGTGCCAGCATCGGGGGGAGTTCCTACGAGCAGTACTTC | CASIGGSSYEQYF
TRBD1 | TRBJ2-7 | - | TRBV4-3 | TGCGCCAGCAGCCAAGATTGGGACAGGGGGGAGCAGTACTTC | CASSQDWDRGEQYF
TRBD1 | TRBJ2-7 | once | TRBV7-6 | TGTGCCAGCAGCTTAGAGGGGACAGGGGCGTACGAGCAGTACTTC | CASSLEGTGAYEQYF